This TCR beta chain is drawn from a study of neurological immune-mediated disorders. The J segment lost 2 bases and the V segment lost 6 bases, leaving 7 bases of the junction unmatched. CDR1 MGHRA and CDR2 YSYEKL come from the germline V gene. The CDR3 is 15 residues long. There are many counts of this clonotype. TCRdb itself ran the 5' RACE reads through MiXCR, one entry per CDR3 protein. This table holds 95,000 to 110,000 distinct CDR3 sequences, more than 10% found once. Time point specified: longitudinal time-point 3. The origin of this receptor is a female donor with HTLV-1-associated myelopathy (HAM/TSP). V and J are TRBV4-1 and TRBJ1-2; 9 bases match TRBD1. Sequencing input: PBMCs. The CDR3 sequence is CASRNPGTGNYGYTF. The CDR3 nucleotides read TGCGCCAGCAGGAACCCCGGGACAGGGAACTATGGCTACACCTTC.